This T cell receptor (beta chain) was observed in a study of cytomegalovirus exposure and HLA in healthy donors. Regarding the study as a whole: The investigators catalogued about 170 TCR beta chains as cytomegalovirus-associated. A later analysis showed HLA-associated TCR beta chains outstripping equally common others in clonal expansion. Sequencing depth across donors, presence/absence analyses assumed, was roughly uniform. Some segments of the V type, notably TRBV6-2 and TRBV6-3, were excluded as indistinguishable.

About this clone: Its antigen is still unknown.

The PCR had 60 Vbeta and 13 Jbeta primers. Libraries were prepared by immunoSEQ multiplex PCR; TCRdb keeps only in-frame clonotypes and omits some of them. The sample shows tens of thousands of clones, roughly 73% of them seen only once. CDR3 length: 15 residues. Trimming pared 3 bases from V and 8 bases from J, leaving 19 bases between. Germline V CDR1 and CDR2: SGHTA, FQGNSA. The genes are TRBV7-2 and TRBJ1-2, with a possible D match to TRBD1 (5 bases). The sequence came from a male donor in good health and CMV-seropositive. The source material was PBMCs. CDR3 DNA: TGTGCCAGCAGCTTTGGCAGGGCCGTTCTCGGCGGCTACACCTTC. Protein product: CASSFGRAVLGGYTF.